These 14 T cell receptor beta chains originate from one sample sequenced in a study of graft-versus-host responses after intestinal transplantation. Data came from immunoSEQ multiplex PCR; TCRdb stores just in-frame clones and leaves some out. Of nearly 90,000 clones in the sample, roughly four fifths were seen once. These TCRs are of unknown antigen specificity. The sequences come from unstimulated CD8+ T cells sorted from spleen or lymph node cells, collected before intestinal transplant. These receptors were taken from a human donor who received an intestinal transplant.

This clone was observed a single time. V is TRBV5-1 and J is TRBJ2-7; D is unclear. The CDR3 runs to 13 residues. Germline V gene sequence: CDR1 SGHRS, CDR2 YFSETQ. Between the trimmed V and J ends, which lost 0 bases and 4 bases, there was a span of 8 bases. The CDR3 region is CASSLVLSYEQYF. DNA for the CDR3: TGCGCCAGCAGCTTGGTGTTGTCTTACGAGCAGTACTTC.

The rearrangement joins TRBV28 to TRBJ1-4; D remains ambiguous. The CDR3 totals 15 residues. V gave up 6 bases and J gave up 5 bases, with 16 bases separating them. Germline CDR1 is MDHEN and CDR2 is SYDVKM. CDR3 region: CASRIRQVGNEKLFF. The CDR3, as DNA: TGTGCCAGCAGGATACGACAAGTGGGGAATGAAAAACTGTTTTTT.

This clone was seen a handful of times. The chain has TRBV6-5 and TRBJ2-1, with TRBD1 identical over 11 bases. J lost 8 bases, V lost 4 bases, and 7 bases had no gene match. There are 15 residues in the CDR3. CDR1 MNHEY and CDR2 SVGAGI come from the germline V gene. CDR3 loop: CASSFGQGARYEQFF. The CDR3 DNA is TGTGCCAGCAGTTTCGGACAGGGGGCGCGCTATGAGCAGTTCTTC.

This rearrangement joins TRBV21-1 to TRBJ1-1. TRBV21-1 is given as a pseudogene. The CDR3 consists of 18 residues. Here the CDR3 DNA reads TGTGCCAGCAGCAAAGATTTTGGGGGGCTGGGTAGGAACACTGAAGCTTTCTTT. This gives the protein CASSKDFGGLGRNTEAFF.

This clone was observed a handful of times. The chain is built from TRBV6-1 and TRBJ1-2; possibly TRBD1 for D (6 bases). The CDR3 spans 16 residues. Germline assignment: CDR1 MNHNS and CDR2 SASEGT. Deletions cut 3 bases from V and 0 bases from J, with 14 bases between. DNA of the CDR3: TGTGCCAGCAGTGACGTGGTGGGGGCGCCTAACTATGGCTACACCTTC. It is translated as CASSDVVGAPNYGYTF.

This sequence joins TRBV6-5 and TRBJ2-2; perhaps TRBD2 as D (5 bases). The germline V and J ends were trimmed by 0 bases and 7 bases, with 12 bases remaining between them. The germline CDR1 and CDR2 sequences are MNHEY and SVGAGI. The CDR3 is 15 residues long. CDR3 coding DNA: TGTGCCAGCAGTTACTCGAGTCCTGGGAGCGGGGAGCTGTTTTTT. Translated: CASSYSSPGSGELFF.

The CDR3 sequence is CASTTGGGELFF. CDR3 DNA: TGTGCCAGCACGACAGGGGGCGGGGAGCTGTTTTTT. The V and J genes are TRBV6-1 and TRBJ2-2; TRBD1 aligns across 9 bases. The V gene's germline CDR1 is MNHNS and CDR2 SASEGT. Losses at the gene ends were 7 bases for V and 7 bases for J; bases not matched to a gene: 1. There are 12 residues in the CDR3.

This sequence joins TRBV19 and TRBJ2-2; 7 bases agree with TRBD1. CDR3 size: 14 residues. The J segment lost 8 bases and the V segment lost 3 bases, leaving 6 bases of the junction unmatched. The V gene's germline CDR1 is LNHDA and CDR2 SQIVND (reference sequence). The CDR3 nucleotides read TGTGCCAGTAGTATGGCCCTGGACAGGGGGGAGCTGTTTTTT. Its translation is CASSMALDRGELFF.

V usage is TRBV29-1 and J usage is TRBJ1-2, with a tentative D call TRBD1 (5 bases). Germline assignment: CDR1 SQVTM and CDR2 ANQGSEA. The CDR3 contains 13 residues. V gave up 6 bases and J gave up 4 bases, with 15 bases separating them. The CDR3 spells CSVTDRASYGYTF. CDR3 nucleotides: TGCAGCGTCACCGACAGAGCCTCCTATGGCTACACCTTC.

This chain joins TRBV19 and TRBJ2-1; possibly TRBD1 for D (5 bases). The V end lost 3 bases, the J end lost 5 bases, and 11 bases lay between the germline ends. This CDR3 region has 14 residues. Germline CDR1 and CDR2: LNHDA and SQIVND (reference sequence). CDR3 sequence (DNA): TGTGCCAGTAGTATTTGGGGCATCGACAATGAGCAGTTCTTC. It translates to CASSIWGIDNEQFF.

The chain uses TRBV25-1 and TRBJ2-1; the D is unclear. Trimming took 5 bases from V and 7 from J, leaving 6 bases between them. The CDR3 runs to 11 residues. The V gene's germline CDR1 is MGHDK and CDR2 SYGVNS. The CDR3 DNA reads as TGTGCCAGCAGTACCCGTAATGAGCAGTTCTTC. Its protein product is CASSTRNEQFF.

The chain uses TRBV7-6 and TRBJ2-7, with TRBD2 matching 10 bases. This CDR3 spans 16 amino acids. V lost 0 bases, J lost 2 bases, and 4 bases stayed unmatched. Per the germline V gene, CDR1 is SGHVS and CDR2 is FNYEAQ. CDR3 residues: CASSLAASGSAYEQYF. DNA of the CDR3: TGTGCCAGCAGCTTAGCAGCTAGCGGGAGCGCCTACGAGCAGTACTTC.

This chain links TRBV5-1 with TRBJ2-7, with unresolved D. CDR1 and CDR2 from the germline V gene are SGHRS and YFSETQ. V dropped 3 bases and J dropped 0 bases, with 4 bases sitting between them. The CDR3 has 12 amino acids. The DNA for the CDR3 is TGCGCCAGCAGCTCGAGCTCCTACGAGCAGTACTTC. Protein sequence: CASSSSSYEQYF.

A few counts support this clone. J is TRBJ1-4 and V is TRBV29-1, with unresolved D. The CDR3 has 12 residues. V shed 4 bases and J shed 8 bases, with 11 bases lying between them. Germline V gene sequence: CDR1 SQVTM, CDR2 ANQGSEA. In DNA, the CDR3 is TGCAGCGTTGCCACAATGGGGGAAAAACTGTTTTTT. This translates into CSVATMGEKLFF. The whole variable domain, remainder taken from reference TRBV29-1 and TRBJ1-4, is SAVISQKPSRDICQRGTSLTIQCQVDSQVTMMFWYRQQPGQSLTLIATANQGSEATYESGFVIDKFPISRPNLTFSTLTVSNMSPEDSSIYLCSVATMGEKLFFGSGTQLSVL.